This T cell receptor (beta chain) is from a study of STAT3 mutations in large granular lymphocyte leukemia (dated by TCRdb to the late 2010s). At the level of the whole study: Roughly half of the T-LGLL patients who were sequenced longitudinally carried canonical activating STAT3 mutations. Patients with T-cell large granular lymphocyte leukemia underwent serial deep sequencing of TCRbeta CDR3 and STAT3 to reconstruct clonal hierarchy and dynamics. More than 15 representative T-LGLL cases were selected from an initial cohort of some 210 LGL patients for longitudinal TCRbeta and STAT3 sequencing. Each patient was sequenced at an average of approximately 4 time points, ranging from 2 to 8 samplings. A couple of patients with natural killer LGL leukemia were also sequenced longitudinally as controls within the study. Over half of the T-LGLL patients were given one or more immunosuppressive therapy regimens, and more than 30% of those treated had a hematologic response.

General study outcomes and caveats: Because no samples were available when a clone first appeared, clonal expansion had to be inferred from samplings taken at other points. At least one immunodominant TCRbeta clonotype was present in every T-LGLL patient, and multiple immunodominant subclonotypes appeared in about half of the T-LGLL patients. Variable intervals between samplings and differing treatment regimens complicated linking therapy response to changes in TCR clonal burden. Persisting codominant clonotypes in some patients meant a small but highly pathogenic clone may have been missed. Dominant TCR clone burden was found to exceed STAT3 mutant burden in several patients, suggesting that STAT3 mutation arose secondarily within a pre-expanded clone. In 6 of 18 patients, TCR clonotype switching occurred after therapy, and every newly emerging clone was STAT3 wild type.

An Illumina MiSeq was used to sequence the TCRbeta libraries, yielding an average of around 41,000 productive templates per sample. The immunoSEQ assay, which uses multiplex PCR amplification, was used to generate TCRbeta CDR3 libraries. In the original analysis: Repertoire diversity was calculated as previously defined, and values close to 0 indicated extremely monoclonal samples. TCRdb holds this immuneACCESS table with in-frame rearrangements only. Some clones are missing; in checked studies, unresolved V genes explain under half, and the rest has no known cause. That table supplies the V and J calls and clone size; D and trimming were determined from the DNA. The sample table shows 3,500 to 5,000 clones, and 82% are seen once. Clones ranked in the top ten supply 85% to 90% of the sample. DNA was extracted from blood mononuclear cells, with the same DNA used for both TCR and STAT3 sequencing.

Comment on this clone: Its recognized antigen is unknown. No much larger clone exists at a distance of one base, and base qualities are not known.

V loses 0 bases of germline sequence and J loses 4 bases, and the interval between the two ends is 15 bases. CDR1 SEHNR and CDR2 FQNEAQ are derived from the germline V gene (reference sequence). The CDR3 has 16 amino acids, counting the end cysteine and phenylalanine. Just the 48-base CDR3 DNA is kept, in frame starting at base 1. This TCR derives from a boy aged 10-17 years with T-cell large granular lymphocyte leukemia. Some clones in this sample may be carry-over from other donors' samples. The age is the age at diagnosis. The rearrangement joined TRBV7-9 to TRBJ1-2; possibly the D gene is TRBD1, per 5 matching bases. The sequenced sample was peripheral blood mononuclear cells. The DNA sequence follows: TGTGCCAGCAGCTTAGCGCCGAAAGGAGGGGTCTATGGCTACACCTTC. Its translation is CASSLAPKGGVYGYTF.